This entry concerns a single T cell receptor (beta chain). This entry belongs to a study of T cell clusters in autoimmune cytopenias. TRB was amplified by touch-down multiplex PCR, primer pools A and B combined. TCRdb reprocessed the multiplex PCR reads; each CDR3 protein has one entry and no DNA is given. This repertoire comprises more than 12,000 distinct CDR3 sequences; its ten largest clones make up roughly 3.5%. TRB was amplified from roughly 250 ng of peripheral blood genomic DNA per sample. Germline loops: CDR1 PRHDT, CDR2 FYEKMQ (reference sequence). This CDR3 has 14 amino acids. These data are also associated with another study on T cell repertoires in aging, cancer and after chemotherapy.

Sequencing input: peripheral blood. The V gene is TRBV13, the J gene TRBJ2-5; there is no DNA to check the TCRdb D call of TRBD2. The receptor's source is a human donor in good health. The CDR3 spells CASSFRTRQETQYF.